This T cell receptor beta chain derives from a study of shared clonotypes between healthy human individuals (dated by TCRdb to 2019 to 2021). As for the study more broadly: A couple of women and three men aged 18 to 49 years were included in the cohort. Libraries were prepared and TCR repertoires were sequenced by different laboratories using diverse techniques, in order to increase sequencing depth and limit assay-specific biases. For each donor, CD4 naive and CD4 memory were each run on three plates, CD8 naive on two plates, and CD8 memory on one plate. Between about 0.8 and 9 billion PBMCs per donor were obtained by leukapheresis. Blood TCR repertoires of a handful of healthy adults were deeply sequenced to estimate repertoire size and the extent of clonotype sharing between individuals. Study-level results and caveats: Naive subsets generally had larger estimated clonotype richness than memory subsets. Rarefaction of sorted-subset datasets indicated incomplete sequencing despite the large sequencing depth. Sampling was restricted to blood, and TCR repertoires in tissues likely differ from the TCR repertoires found in blood. The small number of donors limited the genetic and exposure-history diversity represented. Clonotypes shared by all four sorted-subset donors showed higher generation probabilities than non-shared clonotypes. Pairwise subsampling indicated that sequencing depth was expected to affect the degree of clonotype sharing among donors. When several donors were compared, the shared fraction of clonotypes was approximately 5% for naive CD4, roughly 3.3% for naive CD8, about 2.4% for memory CD4, and 0.35% to 0.4% for memory CD8.

Using the deep immunoSEQ assay, TCR CDR3 regions were amplified from genomic DNA by multiplex PCR. Extracted genomic DNA from each cell subset was distributed evenly across all wells of several immunoSEQ 96-well plates, and each plate was treated as a replicate. Each replicate PCR for sorted subsets received 200 ng genomic DNA, equal to 30,000 or so T cell genomes. Purified libraries were quantified with a Qubit 3.0 fluorometer, sized on a Bioanalyzer 2100, and re-quantified with the KAPA Library Quantification kit. Every immunoSEQ 96-well plate was sequenced on a separate single-read 150-cycle Illumina NextSeq 550 flow cell. From the authors' description of their analysis: Because only junctional sequences without quality scores were contained in the immunoSEQ output, filtering matching that applied to full-length reads could not be performed. To assign V/J genes and CDR3, sequences were annotated against IMGT germline references using PyIR, a Python wrapper for IgBLAST v1.9. Any read was removed if the V/J assignment was weak (E-value above 1e-6), the CDR3 was missing, or the read contained stop codons, out-of-frame junctions, or ambiguous translated residues. V3J clonotypes were defined as sequences sharing the same inferred V gene, J gene, and CDR3 amino acid sequence. Percentage overlap between repertoires was computed as shared unique clonotypes divided by the size of the smaller repertoire. Repertoire richness was assessed with RTK rarefaction, the Chao1 estimator, and Recon v2.1 estimates of unobserved clonotypes. OLGA was used to compute generation probabilities for all TCRbeta clonotypes that the gDNA method yielded from a handful of donors. Held by TCRdb, this immuneACCESS table contains in-frame sequences only and omits some clones. Under half of the omission traces to an unresolved V gene where checked; the cause of the rest is unknown. V and J calls and clone size are given by that table; D and trimming were obtained from the DNA. Counted in this sample were some 2 million clones; roughly 94% of them appeared once. Of the sample, approximately 1.2% falls within the top ten clones.

Of note for this clone: No cognate antigen has been identified for it. Base-call qualities are not available, and no considerably larger clone is one nucleotide away.

V lost 3 bases and J lost 8 bases, and the count of bases not matched to a germline gene is 14. CDR3 length: 16 amino acids, cysteine to phenylalanine. The CDR3 DNA has 48 bases and is translated from base 1. CDR1 MNHNY and CDR2 SVGAGI were looked up in the germline V gene (reference sequence). CD8 naive samples were obtained by positive selection for CCR7 among CD45RO-negative cells, yielding a CD45RA+CCR7+ population from which TemRA cells were excluded. The donors were healthy, HIV-negative adults with no recently reported acute infections or vaccinations. All donors were Caucasian adults living in Nashville, Tennessee, USA. After blood collection by leukapheresis, PBMCs were isolated using Ficoll-Histopaque density gradient centrifugation and then cryopreserved in the vapor phase of liquid nitrogen. Analytical flow cytometry was used to check the purity and quantity of every magnetically sorted T cell population. From each sorted fraction, genomic DNA was isolated and quantified by UV absorbance on a Nanodrop 2000c.

Sequencing input: naive CD8+ T cells sorted from blood. Interpreted using the paper, the cell subset or site label stands for: CD45RA+CCR7+. The TCR originated in a man younger than 30 in good health. The receptor chain draws on TRBV6-6 and TRBJ1-2, and 8 junctional nucleotides match TRBD1. Here the CDR3 is given as CASSYVGDRPSEGYTF. The nucleotide sequence reads TGTGCCAGCAGTTATGTTGGGGACAGGCCTTCTGAAGGCTACACCTTC.